This TCR beta chain was sequenced for a study of PD-1 blockade in classical Hodgkin lymphoma. Study outcomes and limitations: Complete responders entered with baseline diversity on par with newly diagnosed patients, the results showed. TCR diversity at baseline was reported to be reduced in newly diagnosed patients relative to healthy donors. Patients who began taking nivolumab under 1 year after ASCT were left out. Diversity in CD4+ TCRs, unlike that measured in CD8+ TCRs, had risen significantly by C4D1.

Relapse after autologous stem cell transplantation occurred in every patient, and brentuximab vedotin exposure varied. This clone has just one count. Its specificity is unknown. Profiled with immunoSEQ multiplex PCR; TCRdb holds only in-frame clones, not every one. The repertoire holds over 25,000 clones, about 81% seen once, with around 35% in the top ten. Sample: peripheral blood mononuclear cells (PBMCs), taken before the second cycle of nivolumab. The clonotype originates from a human donor with classical Hodgkin lymphoma.

The CDR3 nucleotides read TGTGCCAGCAGCGTAGCTAGGGTCAGGGACTATGGCTACACCTTC. Residues: CASSVARVRDYGYTF. The chain joins TRBV9 to TRBJ1-2; the D gene is possibly TRBD1 (5 bases). This CDR3 comprises 15 residues. Trimming removed 0 bases from V and 3 bases from J, with 12 bases in between. Germline V gives CDR1 SGDLS, CDR2 YYNGEE.